These 23 T cell receptor beta chains were all obtained from the same sample, sequenced in a study of neurological immune-mediated disorders. TCRdb re-called the 5' RACE reads through MiXCR, storing one row per CDR3 protein. The sample has tens of thousands of distinct CDR3 sequences, about 14% seen once. Specimen: PBMCs. The source of these receptors is a woman in her fifties or sixties in good health.

This clonotype was observed at least ten times. The chain carries TRBV15 and TRBJ2-3; D call uncertain. The CDR3 length is 15 residues. The germline CDR1 and CDR2 sequences are LNHNV and YYDKDF (reference sequence). The V gene lost 0 bases and the J gene lost 7 bases, with 14 bases spanning the gap. DNA for the CDR3: TGTGCCACCAGCAGAGATGGGGTGGCAGATCATACGCAGTATTTT. Its translation: CATSRDGVADHTQYF.

This clonotype was observed at least ten times. CDR3 sequence (DNA): TGTGCCAGCAGCCAAGCTTCTAGCTACTACGAGCAGTACTTC. It translates to CASSQASSYYEQYF. The chain couples TRBV3-1 to TRBJ2-7; a possible D gene is TRBD2 (5 bases). Trimming removed 1 base at V and 3 bases at J, with 10 bases between. The CDR3 contains 14 residues. Germline V gives CDR1 LGHDT, CDR2 YNNKEL (reference sequence).

Many counts were recorded for this clonotype. The rearrangement joins TRBV28 to TRBJ2-7; D might be TRBD1 or TRBD2, each matching 5 bases. V lost 3 bases and J 4 bases, leaving 13 bases between the germline ends. Germline V CDR1 and CDR2: MDHEN, SYDVKM. This CDR3 is 14 amino acids long. The CDR3 DNA reads TGTGCCAGCAGTTTCCCGGGACCGATATACGAGCAGTACTTC. The encoded protein is CASSFPGPIYEQYF.

This clonotype was observed many times. V is TRBV3-1 and J is TRBJ2-1; TRBD2 matches 9 bases. Per germline, CDR1 LGHDT and CDR2 YNNKEL (reference sequence). The CDR3 runs to 14 residues. The trim removed 9 bases at V and 7 bases at J, leaving 10 bases unmatched. Here the CDR3 DNA reads TGTGCCAGTACCCTGCGGGGGGGCCTGAATGAGCAGTTCTTC. As protein: CASTLRGGLNEQFF.

The table lists this clonotype with a few counts. The chain combines TRBV5-1 with TRBJ2-1; D uncertain. V shed 0 bases and J shed 5 bases, with 12 bases lying between them. Germline V gene data show CDR1 as SGHRS and CDR2 as YFSETQ. There are 15 residues in the CDR3. The CDR3 here is CASSLVPLKDNEQFF. In nucleotides, the CDR3 is TGCGCCAGCAGCTTGGTTCCGCTTAAGGACAATGAGCAGTTCTTC.

This clonotype occurred many times. The V call is TRBV5-1, the J call TRBJ2-2; TRBD1 matches 12 bases. Germline V gene data show CDR1 as SGHRS and CDR2 as YFSETQ. The CDR3 has 18 amino acids. V shed 3 bases and J 0 bases; nucleotides not matched to a gene: 6. CDR3 sequence (DNA): TGCGCCAGCAGCTCTCCCCGGGACAGGGGGCCGAACACCGGGGAGCTGTTTTTT. It yields the protein CASSSPRDRGPNTGELFF.

This clonotype was seen repeatedly, ten times or more. J is TRBJ1-4 and V is TRBV2; 7 bases line up with TRBD1. This CDR3 has 13 residues. The germline V gene encodes CDR1 SNHLY and CDR2 FYNNEI. V gave up 8 bases and J gave up 5 bases; unmatched junction bases: 5. The CDR3 DNA is TGTGCCAGCGCCGGGACAGCGAATGAAAAACTGTTTTTT. It translates to CASAGTANEKLFF.

This clonotype has at least ten counts. The chain has TRBV5-1 and TRBJ2-2; 8 bases agree with TRBD1. This CDR3 has 16 residues. Germline CDR1 is SGHRS and CDR2 is YFSETQ. The ends lost 6 bases at V and 1 base at J; junction bases unmatched: 8. The CDR3 nucleotides are TGCGCCAGCACCGAGGGAACAGGGGGGAACACCGGGGAGCTGTTTTTT. As protein: CASTEGTGGNTGELFF. Using reference TRBV5-1 and TRBJ2-2 for the parts outside the CDR3, the full variable domain is KAGVTQTPRYLIKTRGQQVTLSCSPISGHRSVSWYQQTPGQGLQFLFEYFSETQRNKGNFPGRFSGRQFSNSRSEMNVSTLELGDSALYLCASTEGTGGNTGELFFGEGSRLTVL.

As regards this clonotype: A read error may be the cause here, since a much bigger clone is one base away. This chain uses TRBV6-5 with TRBJ2-7, with TRBD2 as a possible D gene (5 bases). Germline V CDR1 and CDR2: MNHEY, SVGAGI. The V and J ends lost 0 bases and 0 bases respectively, with 12 bases between them. The CDR3 runs 16 residues. The CDR3: CASSYSRVSFSYEQYF. The CDR3 DNA reads as TGTGCCAGCAGTTACTCGAGGGTCAGCTTCTCCTACGAGCAGTACTTC.

This clonotype was counted ten times or more. The rearrangement links TRBV7-9 to TRBJ1-2; 7 bases agree with TRBD1. The germline gives CDR1 SEHNR, CDR2 FQNEAQ (reference sequence). The CDR3 loop spans 14 amino acids. J was trimmed by 8 bases and V by 5 bases; bases with no gene match: 11. The CDR3 DNA reads TGTGCCAGCAGCCCCCTCGACAGGGCTGGAGGCTACACCTTC. Translating gives CASSPLDRAGGYTF.

This clonotype was counted many times. The genes are TRBV7-9 and TRBJ2-3; a weak D match, TRBD1 (5 bases). CDR1 is SEHNR and CDR2 is FQNEAQ in the germline V gene (reference sequence). The CDR3 totals 15 residues. V was pared by 6 bases and J by 2 bases, with 15 bases between. CDR3 residues: CASSQDILYTDTQYF. In DNA form, the CDR3 reads TGTGCCAGCAGTCAGGACATTCTTTACACAGATACGCAGTATTTT.

This clonotype showed up many times. The gene calls are TRBV20-1 and TRBJ2-3; D is undetermined. V was pared by 7 bases and J by 0 bases, with 8 bases between. Germline CDR1 and CDR2: DFQATT and SNEGSKA (reference sequence). The CDR3 is 12 residues long. The CDR3 sequence: CSGHRSTDTQYF. The CDR3 bases are TGCAGTGGTCACCGGAGCACAGATACGCAGTATTTT.

There are many counts of this clonotype. The rearrangement links TRBV7-6 to TRBJ2-3; D uncertain. CDR3 length equals 13 residues. The germline V gene has CDR1 SGHVS and CDR2 FNYEAQ. V was trimmed by 6 bases and J by 3 bases, leaving 10 bases between them. The chain's CDR3 is CASSNTYTDTQYF. CDR3 in DNA: TGTGCCAGCAGTAACACCTATACAGATACGCAGTATTTT. The full variable domain, with the rest looked up from reference TRBV7-6 and TRBJ2-3, is GAGVSQSPRYKVTKRGQDVALRCDPISGHVSLYWYRQALGQGPEFLTYFNYEAQQDKSGLPNDRFSAERPEGSISTLTIQRTEQRDSAMYRCASSNTYTDTQYFGPGTRLTVL.

This clonotype was detected many times. The rearrangement joins TRBV12-3 or TRBV12-4 to TRBJ2-2; D gene ambiguous. The V and J ends lost 7 bases and 1 base respectively, with 10 bases between them. CDR3 length: 14 residues. CDR3 nucleotides: TGTGCCAGCATCCCCTGGGAGAACACCGGGGAGCTGTTTTTT. Its translation is CASIPWENTGELFF.

This clonotype was counted at least ten times. V gene TRBV5-1 combines with J gene TRBJ1-2, with TRBD1 as a possible D gene (6 bases). The CDR3 totals 14 residues. Trimming took 4 bases from V and 6 from J, leaving 16 bases between them. From germline, CDR1 is SGHRS and CDR2 YFSETQ. DNA of the CDR3: TGCGCCAGCAGCGCGGGAACAGGGTTTGATGGCTACACCTTC. Translated, it gives CASSAGTGFDGYTF.

This clonotype occurred many times. The chain employs TRBV20-1 and TRBJ2-5; 11 bases are a match to TRBD2. Unmatched junction bases numbered 5, after V lost 0 bases and J lost 5 bases. Looked up from germline, CDR1 is DFQATT and CDR2 is SNEGSKA (reference sequence). The CDR3 runs 15 residues. CDR3 nucleotides: TGCAGTGCTAGAGATCCACTAGCGGGAGTTGAGACCCAGTACTTC. Translated: CSARDPLAGVETQYF.

This clonotype was found many times. This chain links TRBV5-1 with TRBJ2-7; 8 nucleotides align to TRBD1. After removal of 4 bases from V and 5 bases from J, the junction contained 8 bases not matched to a gene. Germline V gene sequence: CDR1 SGHRS, CDR2 YFSETQ. This CDR3 has 14 amino acids. Written as DNA, the CDR3 is TGCGCCAGCAGCGTCCAGGGGGCGAGTAACGAGCAGTACTTC. This codes for CASSVQGASNEQYF.

This clonotype appeared a few times. The rearrangement joins TRBV28 to TRBJ2-2; 7 nucleotides line up with TRBD1. Germline lookup yields CDR1 MDHEN and CDR2 SYDVKM. CDR3 length equals 14 residues. Germline trimming cut 5 bases from V and 9 bases from J; bases unmatched to any gene: 9. CDR3 sequence: CASSQPTGTRELFF. In DNA form, the CDR3 reads TGTGCCAGCAGTCAGCCGACAGGGACCAGGGAGCTGTTTTTT.

This clonotype came up many times. V and J are TRBV5-6 and TRBJ2-1; TRBD2 matches at 10 bases. With 2 bases clipped from V and 9 bases from J, the junction kept 5 bases outside the gene matches. Germline CDR1 reads SGHDT; CDR2 reads YYEEEE. The CDR3 runs to 14 residues. Here the CDR3 reads CASSFFPSGSEQFF. CDR3 sequence (DNA): TGTGCCAGCAGCTTTTTTCCTAGCGGGAGTGAGCAGTTCTTC.

Ten or more counts support this clonotype. In DNA form, the CDR3 reads TGCAGCGTTTCACAGGGTGCTGAAGCTTTCTTT. Encoded protein: CSVSQGAEAFF. The chain has TRBV29-1 and TRBJ1-1; D possibly corresponds to TRBD1 (6 bases). Between the trimmed V and J ends, which lost 5 bases and 6 bases, there was a span of 10 bases. CDR1 is SQVTM and CDR2 is ANQGSEA in the germline V gene. The CDR3 runs 11 residues.

This clonotype was counted only a few times. The V gene is TRBV24-1, the J gene TRBJ2-1; 10 bases map to TRBD2. The CDR3 spans 19 residues. After removal of 3 bases from V and 2 bases from J, the junction contained 12 bases not matched to a gene. Germline-derived CDR1 and CDR2 are KGHDR and SFDVKD. CDR3: CATSDPRGSSGGAYNEQFF. CDR3 bases: TGTGCCACCAGTGATCCTCGGGGTTCAAGCGGGGGGGCCTACAATGAGCAGTTCTTC.

This clonotype appeared many times. This sequence joins TRBV7-9 and TRBJ2-1; 7 bases match TRBD1. CDR1 SEHNR and CDR2 FQNEAQ come from the germline V gene (reference sequence). The J segment lost 3 bases and the V segment lost 4 bases, leaving 9 bases of the junction unmatched. This CDR3 is built from 16 residues. The CDR3 reads CASSSFRDRLYNEQFF. Here the CDR3 DNA reads TGTGCCAGCAGCTCTTTCCGGGACAGACTCTACAATGAGCAGTTCTTC.

This clonotype appeared many times. The gene calls are TRBV10-3 and TRBJ1-1, with D possibly being TRBD1 (5 bases). The CDR3 has 15 residues. V was trimmed by 0 bases and J by 5 bases, leaving 13 bases between them. Per the germline V gene, CDR1 is ENHRY and CDR2 is SYGVKD. DNA of the CDR3: TGTGCCATCAGTGAGTCTGGGGGAGAGGGGACTGAAGCTTTCTTT. Translating it yields CAISESGGEGTEAFF.